The 8 T cell receptor beta chains below were found in one sample sequenced in a study of shared clonotypes between healthy human individuals. Clones were sequenced by immunoSEQ multiplex PCR, and TCRdb holds only the in-frame ones, with some missing. The sample has millions of clones; around nine tenths are singletons. Sample: naive CD4+ T cells sorted from blood. Subset noted: CD45RA+ positively selected. The receptor set was obtained from a man between 18 and 35 years old in good health.

The CDR3 is CASSLDRDTANYGYTF. The CDR3 nucleotides are TGCGCCAGCAGCTTGGACAGGGACACGGCTAACTATGGCTACACCTTC. The V gene is TRBV5-1, the J gene TRBJ1-2; TRBD1 might be the D (6 bases). Per germline, CDR1 SGHRS and CDR2 YFSETQ. Trimming stripped 0 bases from V and 0 bases from J, with 12 bases between. The CDR3 contains 16 residues.

This clone was counted between two and nine times. The gene calls are TRBV7-9 and TRBJ2-3; tentative D call: TRBD2 (5 bases). Trimming took off 0 bases at V and 3 bases at J, with 13 bases between the two ends. Germline-derived CDR1 and CDR2 are SEHNR and FQNEAQ (reference sequence). This CDR3 contains 16 residues. As DNA, the CDR3 is TGTGCCAGCAGCTTAGCGGGAGTGTATGGGACAGATACGCAGTATTTT. It encodes CASSLAGVYGTDTQYF.

V usage is TRBV6-5 and J usage is TRBJ2-1, with D hard to call. Trimming shortened V by 6 bases and J by 6 bases, and 9 bases separated the two germline ends. This CDR3 region has 12 residues. CDR1 is MNHEY and CDR2 is SVGAGI in the germline V gene. CDR3 region: CASRSGPNEQFF. The CDR3 DNA follows: TGTGCCAGCAGGTCCGGTCCCAATGAGCAGTTCTTC.

The chain couples TRBV7-2 to TRBJ1-5; D might be TRBD1 (5 bases). The CDR3 contains 15 residues. Trimming took 2 bases from V and 10 from J, leaving 18 bases between them. Germline V lookup: CDR1 SGHTA, CDR2 FQGNSA. The CDR3 bases are TGTGCCAGCAGCTTAAGTGGGGGTTACTTCCAACCCCAGCATTTT. This encodes CASSLSGGYFQPQHF.

The chain employs TRBV5-4 and TRBJ1-6; 8 bases match TRBD1. The CDR3 length is 16 residues. Losses at the gene ends were 5 bases for V and 4 bases for J; bases not matched to a gene: 8. Germline V gene sequence: CDR1 SGHNT, CDR2 YYREEE (reference sequence). CDR3 in DNA: TGTGCCAGCAGGCCAGGGGGCCTGACTTATAATTCACCCCTCCACTTT. Its protein product is CASRPGGLTYNSPLHF.

The chain couples TRBV7-2 to TRBJ2-7, with 9 bases aligning to TRBD2. This CDR3 is 14 amino acids long. Germline lookup yields CDR1 SGHTA and CDR2 FQGNSA. The V segment lost 1 base and the J segment 6 bases; nucleotides outside the gene matches: 4. The chain's CDR3 is CASSLVGLAAEQYF. DNA for the CDR3: TGTGCCAGCAGCTTAGTGGGACTAGCAGCCGAGCAGTACTTC.

This clone was observed once. The V gene is TRBV7-2, the J gene TRBJ2-2, with 13 nucleotides matching TRBD2. V was pared by 5 bases and J by 5 bases, with 8 bases of the junction left unmatched. Germline CDR1 reads SGHTA; CDR2 reads FQGNSA. The CDR3 is 17 residues long. The CDR3: CASSTGTSGILTGELFF. The CDR3 DNA sequence: TGTGCCAGCAGCACCGGGACTAGCGGGATCTTGACCGGGGAGCTGTTTTTT.

V and J are TRBV14 and TRBJ2-5, with 11 bases fitting TRBD2. The V and J ends lost 4 bases and 4 bases, in that order; junction bases with no gene match: 8. The CDR3 consists of 16 residues. Germline CDR1 and CDR2: SGHDN and FVKESK. CDR3 coding DNA: TGTGCCAGCAGCCGACTAGCGGGGACCCCCATAGAGACCCAGTACTTC. Amino acids: CASSRLAGTPIETQYF. The whole variable domain, remainder taken from reference TRBV14 and TRBJ2-5, is EAGVTQFPSHSVIEKGQTVTLRCDPISGHDNLYWYRRVMGKEIKFLLHFVKESKQDESGMPNNRFLAERTGGTYSTLKVQPAELEDSGVYFCASSRLAGTPIETQYFGPGTRLLVL.